This TCR beta chain appears in the sequencing data of a study of shared clonotypes between healthy human individuals. The study, taken as a whole, reports: Generally, naive subsets came out with larger estimated richness than memory subsets. Four donors held approximately 4.6% of naive CD4 clonotypes in common.

Comment on this clone: The antigen is unknown.

Unmatched junction bases numbered 4, after V lost 7 bases and J lost 2 bases. The germline gives CDR1 MNHNS, CDR2 SASEGT. The CDR3 loop spans 15 amino acids. There were only Caucasian adults among the donors, and all lived in Nashville, Tennessee. This table comes from immunoSEQ multiplex PCR, and its TCRdb copy is limited to in-frame clones, with some not included. The repertoire has about 1 million clones, about 76% of them found once; the top ten carry about 1.5%. The TCR sequence derives from a man between 18 and 35 years old in good health. This chain links TRBV6-1 with TRBJ2-1; 11 nucleotides match TRBD2. The sequenced material came from memory CD4+ T cells sorted from blood. The subset: CD45RA-negative fraction. The CDR3 loop reads CASTLSGGAYNEQFF. The CDR3 DNA follows: TGTGCCAGCACCCTTAGCGGGGGGGCCTACAATGAGCAGTTCTTC.